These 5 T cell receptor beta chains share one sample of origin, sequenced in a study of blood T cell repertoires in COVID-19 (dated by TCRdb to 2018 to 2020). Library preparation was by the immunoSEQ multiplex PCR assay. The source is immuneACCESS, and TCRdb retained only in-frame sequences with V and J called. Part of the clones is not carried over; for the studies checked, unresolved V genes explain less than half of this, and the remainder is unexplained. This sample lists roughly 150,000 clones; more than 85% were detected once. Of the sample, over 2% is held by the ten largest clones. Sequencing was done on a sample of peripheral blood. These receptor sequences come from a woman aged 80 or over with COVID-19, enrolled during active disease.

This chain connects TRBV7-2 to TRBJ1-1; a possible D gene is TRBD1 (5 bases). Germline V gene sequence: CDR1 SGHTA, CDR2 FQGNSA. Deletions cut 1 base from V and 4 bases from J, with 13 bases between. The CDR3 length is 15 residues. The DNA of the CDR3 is TGTGCCAGCAGCTTAGTAGGGACGGGGGGCACTGAAGCTTTCTTT. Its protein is CASSLVGTGGTEAFF. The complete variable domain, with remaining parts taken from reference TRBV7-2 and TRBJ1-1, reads GAGVSQSPSNKVTEKGKDVELRCDPISGHTALYWYRQSLGQGLEFLIYFQGNSAPDKSGLPSDRFSAERTGGSVSTLTIQRTQQEDSAVYLCASSLVGTGGTEAFFGQGTRLTVV.

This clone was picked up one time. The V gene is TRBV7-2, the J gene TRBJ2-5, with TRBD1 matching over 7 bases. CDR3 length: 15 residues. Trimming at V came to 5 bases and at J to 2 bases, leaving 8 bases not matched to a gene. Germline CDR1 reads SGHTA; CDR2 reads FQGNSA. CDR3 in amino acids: CASSLRQGWQETQYF. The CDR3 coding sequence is TGTGCCAGCAGCCTTAGACAGGGATGGCAAGAGACCCAGTACTTC.

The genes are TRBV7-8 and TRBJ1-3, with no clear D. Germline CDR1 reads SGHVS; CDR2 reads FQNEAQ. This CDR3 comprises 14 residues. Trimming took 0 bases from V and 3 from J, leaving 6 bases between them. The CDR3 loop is CASSLALSGNTIYF. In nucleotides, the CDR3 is TGTGCCAGCAGCTTAGCCCTCAGTGGAAACACCATATATTTT.

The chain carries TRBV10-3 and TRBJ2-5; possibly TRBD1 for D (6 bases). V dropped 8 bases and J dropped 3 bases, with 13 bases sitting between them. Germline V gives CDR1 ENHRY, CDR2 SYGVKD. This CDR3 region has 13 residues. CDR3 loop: CAIAFRTEETQYF. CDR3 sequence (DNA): TGTGCCATCGCCTTTCGGACAGAAGAGACCCAGTACTTC.

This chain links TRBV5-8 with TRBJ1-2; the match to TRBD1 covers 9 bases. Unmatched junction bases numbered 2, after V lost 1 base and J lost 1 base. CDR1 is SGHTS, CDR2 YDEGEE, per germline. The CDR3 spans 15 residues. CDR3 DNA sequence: TGTGCCAGCAGCTTGCGGGACAGGGATAACTATGGCTACACCTTC. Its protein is CASSLRDRDNYGYTF.